This T cell receptor beta chain was recovered during a study of T cell repertoires in cytomegalovirus infection. V shed 6 bases and J shed 1 base, with 19 bases lying between them. Looked up from germline, CDR1 is DFQATT and CDR2 is SNEGSKA (reference sequence). The CDR3 loop spans 16 amino acids. TCRdb reprocessed the reads with MiXCR, giving one entry per CDR3 protein. The table has about 740,000 distinct CDR3 sequences, under 40% seen once. What was sequenced was PBMCs. The gene calls are TRBV20-1 and TRBJ1-5; a possible D gene is TRBD1 (5 bases). The TCR was taken from a human donor in good health (CMV status not recorded). Some clones in this sample may be carry-over from other donors' samples. The chain's CDR3 is CSAYRVGASSNQPQHF. The CDR3 region has the DNA TGCAGTGCGTACCGTGTAGGGGCATCCAGCAATCAGCCCCAGCATTTT.